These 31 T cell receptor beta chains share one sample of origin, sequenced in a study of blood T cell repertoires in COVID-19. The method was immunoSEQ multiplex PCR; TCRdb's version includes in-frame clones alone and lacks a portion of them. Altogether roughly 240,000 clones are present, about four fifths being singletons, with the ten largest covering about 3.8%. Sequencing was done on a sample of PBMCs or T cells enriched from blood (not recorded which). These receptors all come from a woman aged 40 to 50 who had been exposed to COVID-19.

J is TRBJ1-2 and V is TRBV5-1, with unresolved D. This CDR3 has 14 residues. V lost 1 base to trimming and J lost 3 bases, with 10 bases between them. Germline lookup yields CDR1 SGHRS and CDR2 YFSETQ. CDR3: CASSLYWEDYGYTF. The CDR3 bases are TGCGCCAGCAGCTTGTATTGGGAGGACTATGGCTACACCTTC. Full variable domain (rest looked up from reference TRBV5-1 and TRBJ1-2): KAGVTQTPRYLIKTRGQQVTLSCSPISGHRSVSWYQQTPGQGLQFLFEYFSETQRNKGNFPGRFSGRQFSNSRSEMNVSTLELGDSALYLCASSLYWEDYGYTFGSGTRLTVV.

DNA for the CDR3: TGTGCCAGCCTTCCCTGGGACAGAAACTATGGCTACACCTTC. Protein product: CASLPWDRNYGYTF. The chain uses TRBV25-1 and TRBJ1-2, with 7 bases fitting TRBD1. Germline CDR1 MGHDK, CDR2 SYGVNS. Losses at the gene ends were 8 bases for V and 2 bases for J; bases not matched to a gene: 8. This CDR3 comprises 14 residues.

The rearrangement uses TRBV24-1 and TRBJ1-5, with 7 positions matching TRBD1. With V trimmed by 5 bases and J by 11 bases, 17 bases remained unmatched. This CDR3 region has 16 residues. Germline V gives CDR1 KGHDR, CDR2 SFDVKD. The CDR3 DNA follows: TGTGCCACCAGTGGCCCGAAATGGGACAGAGGAGTGGCCCAGCATTTT. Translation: CATSGPKWDRGVAQHF.

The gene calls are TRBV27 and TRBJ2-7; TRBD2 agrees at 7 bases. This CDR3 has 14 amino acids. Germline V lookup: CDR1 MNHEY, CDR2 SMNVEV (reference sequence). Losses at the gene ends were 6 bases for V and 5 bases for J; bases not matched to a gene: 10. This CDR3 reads CASSSQAGINEQYF. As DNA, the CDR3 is TGTGCCAGCAGCTCCCAAGCGGGGATCAACGAGCAGTACTTC.

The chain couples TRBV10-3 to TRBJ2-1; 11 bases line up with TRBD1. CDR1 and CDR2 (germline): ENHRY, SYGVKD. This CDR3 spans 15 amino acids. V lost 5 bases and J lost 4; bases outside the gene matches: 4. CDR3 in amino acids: CAISPDRGQYNEQFF. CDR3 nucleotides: TGTGCCATCAGTCCGGACAGGGGGCAATACAATGAGCAGTTCTTC.

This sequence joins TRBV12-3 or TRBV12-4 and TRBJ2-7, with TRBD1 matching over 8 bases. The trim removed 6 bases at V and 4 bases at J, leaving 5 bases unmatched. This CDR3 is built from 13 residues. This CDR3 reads CASRPRDRYEQYF. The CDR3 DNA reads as TGTGCCAGCAGGCCCCGGGACAGGTACGAGCAGTACTTC.

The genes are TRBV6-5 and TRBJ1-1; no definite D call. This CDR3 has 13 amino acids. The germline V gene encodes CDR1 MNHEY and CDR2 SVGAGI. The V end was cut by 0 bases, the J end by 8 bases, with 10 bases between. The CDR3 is CASSYSSVQEAFF. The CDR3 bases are TGTGCCAGCAGTTACTCGAGTGTGCAAGAAGCTTTCTTT.

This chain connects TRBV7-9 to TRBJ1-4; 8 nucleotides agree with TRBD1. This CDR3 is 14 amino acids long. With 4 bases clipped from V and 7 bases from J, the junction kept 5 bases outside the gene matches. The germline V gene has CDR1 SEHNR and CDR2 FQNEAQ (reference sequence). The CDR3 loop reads CASSSTGDAEKLFF. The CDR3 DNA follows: TGTGCCAGCAGCTCGACAGGGGACGCTGAAAAACTGTTTTTT. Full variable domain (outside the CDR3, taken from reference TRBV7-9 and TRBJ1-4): DTGVSQNPRHKITKRGQNVTFRCDPISEHNRLYWYRQTLGQGPEFLTYFQNEAQLEKSRLLSDRFSAERPKGSFSTLEIQRTEQGDSAMYLCASSSTGDAEKLFFGSGTQLSVL.

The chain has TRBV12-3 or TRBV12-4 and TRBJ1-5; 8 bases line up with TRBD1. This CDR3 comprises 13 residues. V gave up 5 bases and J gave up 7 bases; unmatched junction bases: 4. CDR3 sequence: CASSGTGFQPQHF. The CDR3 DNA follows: TGTGCCAGCAGTGGGACAGGTTTCCAGCCCCAGCATTTT.

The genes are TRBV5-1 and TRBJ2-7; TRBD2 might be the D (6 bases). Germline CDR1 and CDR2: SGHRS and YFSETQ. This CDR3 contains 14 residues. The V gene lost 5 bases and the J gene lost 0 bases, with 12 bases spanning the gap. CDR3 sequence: CASRGDLSSYEQYF. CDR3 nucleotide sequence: TGCGCCAGCAGGGGGGACTTAAGCTCCTACGAGCAGTACTTC. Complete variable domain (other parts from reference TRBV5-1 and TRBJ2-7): KAGVTQTPRYLIKTRGQQVTLSCSPISGHRSVSWYQQTPGQGLQFLFEYFSETQRNKGNFPGRFSGRQFSNSRSEMNVSTLELGDSALYLCASRGDLSSYEQYFGPGTRLTVT.

CDR3 residues: CASRFNSNQPQHF. The CDR3 DNA reads TGTGCCAGCAGATTTAATAGCAATCAGCCCCAGCATTTT. The chain recombines TRBV2 with TRBJ1-5; D ambiguous. V gave up 6 bases and J gave up 0 bases, with 6 bases separating them. This CDR3 comprises 13 residues. Germline assignment: CDR1 SNHLY and CDR2 FYNNEI.

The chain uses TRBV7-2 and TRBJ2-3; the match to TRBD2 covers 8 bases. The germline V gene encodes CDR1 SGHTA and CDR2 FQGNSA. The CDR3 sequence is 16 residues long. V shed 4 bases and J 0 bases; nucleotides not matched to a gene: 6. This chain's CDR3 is CASSSIRLASTDTQYF. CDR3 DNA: TGTGCCAGCAGCTCCATCCGACTAGCGAGCACAGATACGCAGTATTTT.

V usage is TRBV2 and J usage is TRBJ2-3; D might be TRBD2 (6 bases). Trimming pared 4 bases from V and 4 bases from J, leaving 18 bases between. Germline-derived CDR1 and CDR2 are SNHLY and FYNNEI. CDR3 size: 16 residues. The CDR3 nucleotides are TGTGCCAGCAGTGGAAGGAGGGCCGGGGGTGCAGATACGCAGTATTTT. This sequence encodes CASSGRRAGGADTQYF.

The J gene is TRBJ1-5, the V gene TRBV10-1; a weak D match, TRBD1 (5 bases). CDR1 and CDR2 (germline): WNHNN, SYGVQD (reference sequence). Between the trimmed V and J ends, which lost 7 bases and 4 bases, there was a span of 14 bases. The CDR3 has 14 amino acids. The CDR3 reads CASTPGFRNQPQHF. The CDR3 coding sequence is TGCGCCAGCACTCCAGGGTTTCGGAATCAGCCCCAGCATTTT.

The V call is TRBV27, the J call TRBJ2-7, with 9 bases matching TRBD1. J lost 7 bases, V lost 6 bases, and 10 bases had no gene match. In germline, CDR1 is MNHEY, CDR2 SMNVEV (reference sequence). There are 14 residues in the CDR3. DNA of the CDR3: TGTGCCAGCAGCTCCGGGACAGGGTTGTGGGAGCAGTACTTC. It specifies CASSSGTGLWEQYF.

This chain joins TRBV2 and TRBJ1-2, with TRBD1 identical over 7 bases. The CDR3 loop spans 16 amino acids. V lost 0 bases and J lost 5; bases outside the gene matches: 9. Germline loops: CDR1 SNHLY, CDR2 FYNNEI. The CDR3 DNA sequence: TGTGCCAGCAGTGAAGCGGACGGCAGGGGGTGGTATGGCTACACCTTC. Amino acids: CASSEADGRGWYGYTF.

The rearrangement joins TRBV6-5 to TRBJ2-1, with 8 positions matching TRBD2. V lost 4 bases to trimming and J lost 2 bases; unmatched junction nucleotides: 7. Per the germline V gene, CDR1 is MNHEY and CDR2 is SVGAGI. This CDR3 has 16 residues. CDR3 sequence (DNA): TGTGCCAGCAGTTCCGGGGGGGCCGATACCTACAATGAGCAGTTCTTC. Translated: CASSSGGADTYNEQFF.

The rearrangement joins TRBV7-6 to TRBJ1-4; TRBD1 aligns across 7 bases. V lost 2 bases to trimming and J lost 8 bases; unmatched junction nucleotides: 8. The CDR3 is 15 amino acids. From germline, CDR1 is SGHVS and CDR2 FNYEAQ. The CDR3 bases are TGTGCCAGCAGCTTATCCCAGGGGGTCGGGGAAAAACTGTTTTTT. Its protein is CASSLSQGVGEKLFF.

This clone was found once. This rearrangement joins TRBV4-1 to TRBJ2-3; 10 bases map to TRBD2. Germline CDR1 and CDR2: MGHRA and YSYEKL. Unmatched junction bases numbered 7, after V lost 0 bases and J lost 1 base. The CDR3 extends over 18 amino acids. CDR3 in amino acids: CASSQEALTSGGTDTQYF. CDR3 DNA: TGCGCCAGCAGCCAAGAAGCCCTCACTAGCGGGGGCACAGATACGCAGTATTTT.

The CDR3 reads CASSLARGQYYEQYF. CDR3 coding DNA: TGTGCCAGCAGCTTAGCCAGGGGACAGTACTACGAGCAGTACTTC. The rearrangement uses TRBV7-2 and TRBJ2-7, with 7 positions matching TRBD1. Germline CDR1 is SGHTA and CDR2 is FQGNSA. This CDR3 region has 15 residues. V gave up 0 bases and J gave up 3 bases; unmatched junction bases: 5.

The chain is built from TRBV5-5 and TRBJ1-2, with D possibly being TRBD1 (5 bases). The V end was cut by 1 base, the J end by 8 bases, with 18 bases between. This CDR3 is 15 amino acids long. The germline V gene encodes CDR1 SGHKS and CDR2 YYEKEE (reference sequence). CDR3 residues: CASSLLGSLGGGYTF. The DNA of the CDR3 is TGTGCCAGCAGCTTGTTGGGAAGTCTCGGGGGAGGCTACACCTTC.

DNA for the CDR3: TGTGCCAGGGGGCCAGGAAACACCATATATTTT. It specifies CARGPGNTIYF. The chain joins TRBV6-5 to TRBJ1-3, with a possible D match to TRBD1 (5 bases). V lost 9 bases and J 4 bases, leaving 7 bases between the germline ends. The CDR3 sequence is 11 residues long. CDR1 and CDR2 (germline): MNHEY, SVGAGI.

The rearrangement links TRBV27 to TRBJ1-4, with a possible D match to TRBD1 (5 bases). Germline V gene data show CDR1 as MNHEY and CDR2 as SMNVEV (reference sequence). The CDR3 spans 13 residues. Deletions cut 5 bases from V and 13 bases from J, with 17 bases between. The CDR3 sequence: CASSPRQTKGLFF. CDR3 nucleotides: TGTGCCAGCAGTCCCCGACAGACAAAGGGACTGTTTTTT. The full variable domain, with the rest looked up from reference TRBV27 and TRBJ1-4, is EAQVTQNPRYLITVTGKKLTVTCSQNMNHEYMSWYRQDPGLGLRQIYYSMNVEVTDKGDVPEGYKVSRKEKRNFPLILESPSPNQTSLYFCASSPRQTKGLFFGSGTQLSVL.

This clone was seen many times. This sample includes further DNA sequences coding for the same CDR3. The CDR3: CASSAGQGWETQYF. The CDR3 nucleotides read TGTGCCAGCAGCGCGGGACAGGGATGGGAGACCCAGTACTTC. The genes are TRBV9 and TRBJ2-5; 9 bases are a match to TRBD1. The germline CDR1 and CDR2 sequences are SGDLS and YYNGEE. J lost 5 bases, V lost 3 bases, and 5 bases had no gene match. The CDR3 extends over 14 amino acids.

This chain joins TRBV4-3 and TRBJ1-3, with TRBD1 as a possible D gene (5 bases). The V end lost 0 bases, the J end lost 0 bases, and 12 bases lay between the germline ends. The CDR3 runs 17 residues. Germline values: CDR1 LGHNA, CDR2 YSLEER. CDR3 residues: CASSQDPQGFSGNTIYF. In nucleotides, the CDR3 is TGCGCCAGCAGCCAAGATCCCCAGGGCTTCTCTGGAAACACCATATATTTT.

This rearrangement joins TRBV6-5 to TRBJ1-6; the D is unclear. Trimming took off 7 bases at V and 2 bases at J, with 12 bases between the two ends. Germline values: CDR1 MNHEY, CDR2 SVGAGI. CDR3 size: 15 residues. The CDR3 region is CASKRGRTYNSPLHF. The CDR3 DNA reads TGTGCCAGCAAGAGAGGGAGGACCTATAATTCACCCCTCCACTTT.

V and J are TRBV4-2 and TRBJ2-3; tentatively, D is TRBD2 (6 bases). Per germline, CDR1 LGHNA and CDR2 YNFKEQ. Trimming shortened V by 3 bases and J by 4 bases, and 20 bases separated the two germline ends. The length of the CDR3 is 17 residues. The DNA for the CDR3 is TGTGCCAGCAGCCAGGCGGGGACGGGCGAGTCCTCAGATACGCAGTATTTT. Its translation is CASSQAGTGESSDTQYF.

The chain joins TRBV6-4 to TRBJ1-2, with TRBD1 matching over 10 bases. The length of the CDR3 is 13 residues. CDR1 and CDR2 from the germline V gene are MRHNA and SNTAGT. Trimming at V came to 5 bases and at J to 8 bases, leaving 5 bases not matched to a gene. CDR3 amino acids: CASSPDRGQGYTF. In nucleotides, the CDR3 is TGTGCCAGCAGTCCTGACAGGGGGCAAGGCTACACCTTC.

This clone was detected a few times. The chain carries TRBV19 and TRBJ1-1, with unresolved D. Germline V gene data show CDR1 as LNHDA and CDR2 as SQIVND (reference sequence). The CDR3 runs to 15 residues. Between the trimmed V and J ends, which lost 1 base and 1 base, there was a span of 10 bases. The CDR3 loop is CASSIAAASNTEAFF. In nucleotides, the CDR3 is TGTGCCAGTAGTATAGCGGCGGCTTCGAACACTGAAGCTTTCTTT.

The CDR3 nucleotides read TGTGCCAGTAGTATTTCAGGGGATGGTCAGCCCCAGCATTTT. Amino acids: CASSISGDGQPQHF. This chain uses TRBV19 with TRBJ1-5, with D maybe TRBD1 (6 bases). Germline-derived CDR1 and CDR2 are LNHDA and SQIVND (reference sequence). Deletions cut 3 bases from V and 6 bases from J, with 12 bases between. This CDR3 spans 14 amino acids.

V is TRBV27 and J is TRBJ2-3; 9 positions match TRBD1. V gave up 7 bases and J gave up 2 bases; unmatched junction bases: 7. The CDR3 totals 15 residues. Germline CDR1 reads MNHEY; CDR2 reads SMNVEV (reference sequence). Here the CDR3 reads CASNQGTGTTDTQYF. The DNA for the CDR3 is TGTGCCAGCAACCAAGGGACAGGGACCACAGATACGCAGTATTTT.